One and the same sample provided the 24 T cell receptor beta chains below, sequenced in a study of CD8 T cells in Susac syndrome. The RNA input was about 0.5 to 1 ug, and it was reverse transcribed with random hexamers. TCRdb redid the calling of the immunoSEQ multiplex PCR reads with MiXCR, one entry per CDR3 protein. The sample carries 150,000 to 200,000 distinct CDR3 sequences, roughly 92% recorded once. Material: CD4+ T cells from PBMCs. The source of these receptors is a human donor with multiple sclerosis.

A few counts support this clonotype. The chain joins TRBV2 to TRBJ1-5; weak D call: TRBD1 (5 bases). The CDR3 totals 14 residues. In germline, CDR1 is SNHLY, CDR2 FYNNEI. V lost 6 bases, J lost 3 bases, and 12 bases lay in between. CDR3 bases: TGTGCCAGCAGCGTCACAGGTACCAATCAGCCCCAGCATTTT. It translates to CASSVTGTNQPQHF.

The chain links TRBV5-1 to TRBJ2-5; TRBD2 agrees at 7 bases. The CDR3 has 15 residues. With 4 bases clipped from V and 2 bases from J, the junction kept 8 bases outside the gene matches. Per the germline V gene, CDR1 is SGHRS and CDR2 is YFSETQ. CDR3 DNA: TGCGCCAGCAGCCAAGCCGGGACTATTCAAGAGACCCAGTACTTC. This codes for CASSQAGTIQETQYF.

The V call is TRBV18, the J call TRBJ2-4, with no clear D. From germline, CDR1 is KGHSH and CDR2 LQKENI. Trimming left V 0 bases short and J 0 bases short, with 12 bases between. The CDR3 runs to 17 residues. CDR3 bases: TGTGCCAGCTCACCACCACAAGGGCGTGGAGCCAAAAACATTCAGTACTTC. Amino acids: CASSPPQGRGAKNIQYF.

This chain's CDR3 is CASSASGLAGPPIQYF. DNA of the CDR3: TGCGCCAGCAGCGCGTCGGGTCTAGCGGGCCCCCCGATCCAGTACTTC. This chain joins TRBV4-1 and TRBJ2-5, with 8 bases fitting TRBD2. This CDR3 is 16 amino acids long. The junction had 18 bases not matched to a gene; V was cut back by 5 bases and J by 10 bases. Germline V gives CDR1 MGHRA, CDR2 YSYEKL.

The chain links TRBV28 to TRBJ1-2; D not certain. Germline assignment: CDR1 MDHEN and CDR2 SYDVKM. The V gene lost 5 bases and the J gene lost 3 bases, with 10 bases spanning the gap. The CDR3 has 13 amino acids. The DNA of the CDR3 is TGTGCCAGCAGTGACGGGATCGACTATGGCTACACCTTC. Its translation is CASSDGIDYGYTF.

For this clonotype: An end of the junction differs from the germline gene, which may be a read error. V gene TRBV6-5 combines with J gene TRBJ1-1, with D perhaps TRBD1 (5 bases). Germline V gene lookup returns CDR1 MNHEY and CDR2 SVGAGI. The CDR3 runs to 15 residues. CDR3 DNA: TGTGCCAGCAGTTCCCCGGGACGGCTGAACACTGGAGCTTTCTTT. It translates to CASSSPGRLNTGAFF.

J is TRBJ2-4 and V is TRBV2; TRBD2 matches at 7 bases. The CDR3 has 16 amino acids. The V segment lost 3 bases and the J segment 1 base; nucleotides outside the gene matches: 6. Germline CDR1 reads SNHLY; CDR2 reads FYNNEI. DNA for the CDR3: TGTGCCAGCAGTGAGTGGGGGAGGGAGGCCAAAAACATTCAGTACTTC. Translating it yields CASSEWGREAKNIQYF. The variable domain in full, with the rest retrieved from reference TRBV2 and TRBJ2-4, is EPEVTQTPSHQVTQMGQEVILRCVPISNHLYFYWYRQILGQKVEFLVSFYNNEISEKSEIFDDQFSVERPDGSNFTLKIRSTKLEDSAMYFCASSEWGREAKNIQYFGAGTRLSVL.

A single count supports this clonotype. The genes are TRBV15 and TRBJ2-1, with TRBD2 identical over 10 bases. CDR1 LNHNV and CDR2 YYDKDF come from the germline V gene (reference sequence). The length of the CDR3 is 17 residues. J was trimmed by 1 base and V by 2 bases; bases with no gene match: 5. CDR3 sequence reads: CATSRTTSGLSYNEQFF. In DNA form, the CDR3 reads TGTGCCACCAGCAGAACGACTAGCGGGCTATCCTACAATGAGCAGTTCTTC.

This clonotype was seen just once. This chain uses TRBV19 with TRBJ2-7; 14 bases are a match to TRBD2. Per germline, CDR1 LNHDA and CDR2 SQIVND (reference sequence). V gave up 6 bases and J gave up 4 bases; unmatched junction bases: 2. There are 14 residues in the CDR3. In DNA, the CDR3 is TGTGCCAGTAGGGGGACTAGCGGGAGATACGAGCAGTACTTC. Its protein product is CASRGTSGRYEQYF.

The chain carries TRBV30 and TRBJ1-5; D remains ambiguous. Germline V CDR1 and CDR2: GTSNPN, SVGIG (reference sequence). Trimming took 5 bases from V and 7 from J, leaving 15 bases between them. CDR3 length: 13 residues. CDR3 region: CAWGRGERQPQHF. DNA for the CDR3: TGTGCCTGGGGGCGTGGGGAAAGACAGCCCCAGCATTTT. Filled out from reference TRBV30 and TRBJ1-5, the complete variable domain reads SQTIHQWPATLVQPVGSPLSLECTVEGTSNPNLYWYRQAAGRGLQLLFYSVGIGQISSEVPQNLSASRPQDRQFILSSKKLLLSDSGFYLCAWGRGERQPQHFGDGTRLSIL.

The CDR3 protein is CASSPLADSNQPQHF. DNA of the CDR3: TGTGCCAGCTCACCACTAGCAGATAGCAATCAGCCCCAGCATTTT. J is TRBJ1-5 and V is TRBV18; unclear D gene. This CDR3 region has 15 residues. Germline V CDR1 and CDR2: KGHSH, LQKENI. V was cut by 1 base and J by 0 bases, with 7 bases left in between.

This chain's CDR3 is CASSLISGANVLTF. The CDR3 nucleotides are TGTGCCAGCAGCTTAATCTCTGGGGCCAACGTCCTGACTTTC. The chain links TRBV5-4 to TRBJ2-6; D is undetermined. The CDR3 length is 14 residues. CDR1 is SGHNT and CDR2 is YYREEE in the germline V gene (reference sequence). V was clipped by 2 bases and J by 0 bases, with 3 bases between them.

This clonotype was picked up one time. This chain uses TRBV12-3 or TRBV12-4 with TRBJ2-5; D not resolved. The V end lost 0 bases, the J end lost 1 base, and 15 bases lay between the germline ends. The CDR3 is 17 amino acids. In nucleotides, the CDR3 is TGTGCCAGCAGTTTAGCGTGGCGGACGACATTCCAAGAGACCCAGTACTTC. It is translated as CASSLAWRTTFQETQYF.

This chain's CDR3 is CASSQREGGYTF. CDR3 coding DNA: TGTGCCAGCAGTCAAAGGGAAGGGGGCTACACCTTC. This rearrangement joins TRBV2 to TRBJ1-2, with no clear D. The ends were cut back, 5 bases at V and 8 bases at J, with 12 bases in the middle. This CDR3 comprises 12 residues. CDR1 is SNHLY and CDR2 is FYNNEI in the germline V gene.

The chain employs TRBV28 and TRBJ2-5; TRBD2 aligns across 7 bases. V shed 4 bases and J 6 bases; nucleotides not matched to a gene: 17. Germline V gene lookup returns CDR1 MDHEN and CDR2 SYDVKM. The CDR3 contains 17 residues. The CDR3 is CASSSPGLPSPKKTQYF. The DNA of the CDR3 is TGTGCCAGCAGTTCCCCGGGACTACCCTCACCTAAGAAGACCCAGTACTTC.

The chain employs TRBV5-4 and TRBJ2-2, with 7 bases fitting TRBD2. CDR1 and CDR2 from the germline V gene are SGHNT and YYREEE (reference sequence). The CDR3 totals 16 residues. Losses at the gene ends were 4 bases for V and 6 bases for J; bases not matched to a gene: 12. In DNA, the CDR3 is TGTGCCAGCAGCAGGCACAGTCGGGGGGATCCCGGGGAGCTGTTTTTT. It encodes CASSRHSRGDPGELFF.

The chain combines TRBV5-4 with TRBJ2-7, with 7 bases fitting TRBD1. This CDR3 spans 13 amino acids. CDR1 and CDR2 from the germline V gene are SGHNT and YYREEE (reference sequence). Unmatched junction bases numbered 6, after V lost 8 bases and J lost 1 base. The CDR3 spells CASTRDSSYEQYF. The CDR3 DNA reads TGTGCCAGTACCCGGGACAGTTCCTACGAGCAGTACTTC.

V and J are TRBV2 and TRBJ1-5; D remains unclear. Trimming took off 2 bases at V and 4 bases at J, with 9 bases between the two ends. Germline V gene lookup returns CDR1 SNHLY and CDR2 FYNNEI. The CDR3 loop spans 14 amino acids. The DNA of the CDR3 is TGTGCCAGCAGTGAAAACACCGGGAATCAGCCCCAGCATTTT. It specifies CASSENTGNQPQHF.

The chain links TRBV6-2 or TRBV6-3 to TRBJ2-2, with a tentative D call TRBD2 (6 bases). V lost 5 bases to trimming and J lost 3 bases, with 10 bases between them. The CDR3 covers 14 residues. The germline CDR1 and CDR2 sequences are MNHEY and SVGEGT. CDR3 DNA sequence: TGTGCCAGCAGTAAAGCGGGTTACACCGGGGAGCTGTTTTTT. Translation: CASSKAGYTGELFF.

The CDR3 nucleotides read TGTGCCAGCAGCGTAGACTTAGATACGCAGTATTTT. Translating it yields CASSVDLDTQYF. The V gene is TRBV9, the J gene TRBJ2-3; D gene uncertain. This CDR3 comprises 12 residues. From germline, CDR1 is SGDLS and CDR2 YYNGEE. The ends were cut back, 0 bases at V and 5 bases at J, with 4 bases in the middle.

J is TRBJ2-3 and V is TRBV7-2; TRBD2 might be the D (6 bases). From germline, CDR1 is SGHTA and CDR2 FQGNSA. The CDR3 sequence is 15 residues long. V was cut by 5 bases and J by 0 bases, with 12 bases left in between. CDR3 nucleotide sequence: TGTGCCAGCAGCCCGTGGGGACTTAGCACAGATACGCAGTATTTT. This codes for CASSPWGLSTDTQYF.

CDR3 sequence reads: CASSQDIILAGTGELFF. CDR3 bases: TGCGCCAGCAGCCAAGATATTATCCTGGCGGGAACCGGGGAGCTGTTTTTT. The V and J genes are TRBV4-1 and TRBJ2-2, with a weak D call TRBD2 (6 bases). CDR3 length equals 17 residues. Trimming stripped 0 bases from V and 5 bases from J, with 16 bases between. Germline V gene data show CDR1 as MGHRA and CDR2 as YSYEKL.

V usage is TRBV3-1 and J usage is TRBJ1-1, with D maybe TRBD1 (5 bases). The V gene's germline CDR1 is LGHDT and CDR2 YNNKEL (reference sequence). This CDR3 has 15 residues. V was trimmed by 0 bases and J by 0 bases, leaving 8 bases between them. The chain's CDR3 is CASSQEGQMNTEAFF. The CDR3 DNA follows: TGTGCCAGCAGCCAAGAGGGGCAAATGAACACTGAAGCTTTCTTT. Full variable domain (outside the CDR3, taken from reference TRBV3-1 and TRBJ1-1): DTAVSQTPKYLVTQMGNDKSIKCEQNLGHDTMYWYKQDSKKFLKIMFSYNNKELIINETVPNRFSPKSPDKAHLNLHINSLELGDSAVYFCASSQEGQMNTEAFFGQGTRLTVV.

The rearrangement uses TRBV3-1 and TRBJ2-7, with 7 bases aligning to TRBD2. V gave up 4 bases and J gave up 5 bases; unmatched junction bases: 8. From germline, CDR1 is LGHDT and CDR2 YNNKEL (reference sequence). The CDR3 totals 14 residues. The chain's CDR3 is CASSPSGGRNEQYF. The CDR3 DNA sequence: TGTGCCAGCAGCCCCTCTGGCGGGAGAAACGAGCAGTACTTC.